This T cell receptor beta chain was sequenced during a study of shared clonotypes between healthy human individuals (dated by TCRdb to 2018 to 2020). Broadly, across the study: The cohort comprised a couple of women and three men aged 18 to 49 years. To estimate repertoire size and how much clonotypes are shared between individuals, the study performed deep sequencing of blood TCR repertoires from about five healthy adults. For each donor, CD4 naive and CD4 memory were each given three plates, CD8 naive was given two plates, and CD8 memory was given one plate. Between about 0.8 and 9 billion PBMCs per donor were obtained by leukapheresis. Different laboratories and diverse techniques were used to prepare libraries and sequence TCR repertoires, to increase sequencing depth and limit assay-specific biases.

With respect to this clone: No antigen is known for it. No much larger clone is present one base from it, and per-base qualities are unavailable.

CD8 naive samples were CD45RO-negative cells positively selected for CCR7, giving a CD45RA+CCR7+ population that excluded TemRA cells. The donors were healthy, HIV-negative adults with no recently reported acute infections or vaccinations. Every donor was a Caucasian adult residing in Nashville, Tennessee, USA. Blood was obtained by leukapheresis, after which PBMCs were separated by Ficoll-Histopaque density gradient centrifugation and cryopreserved in liquid nitrogen vapor phase. Purity and quantity of every magnetically sorted T cell population were checked by analytical flow cytometry. Genomic DNA was isolated from every sorted fraction and measured by UV absorbance on a Nanodrop 2000c. TCR CDR3 regions were amplified from genomic DNA by multiplex PCR using the deep immunoSEQ assay. Extracted genomic DNA from each cell subset was distributed evenly across all wells of several immunoSEQ 96-well plates, and each plate was treated as a replicate. For sorted subsets, around 200 ng genomic DNA, equal to about 30,000 T cell genomes, was loaded into each replicate PCR. Purified libraries were quantified with a Qubit 3.0 fluorometer, sized on a Bioanalyzer 2100, and re-quantified with the KAPA Library Quantification kit. A separate single-read 150-cycle Illumina NextSeq 550 flow cell was used to sequence each immunoSEQ 96-well plate. In the authors' own workflow: The immunoSEQ output contained only junctional sequences without quality scores, so filtering could not match that applied to full-length reads. To assign V/J genes and CDR3, sequences were annotated using PyIR, a Python wrapper for IgBLAST v1.9, with IMGT germline references. Reads were filtered out if the reads had weak V/J assignments (E-value above 1e-6), no CDR3, stop codons, out-of-frame junctions, or ambiguous translated residues. V3J clonotypes were defined by identical inferred V gene, J gene, and CDR3 amino acid sequence. Percentage overlap between repertoires was computed as shared unique clonotypes divided by the size of the smaller repertoire. Three approaches were used to assess repertoire richness: RTK rarefaction, the Chao1 estimator, and Recon v2.1 estimates of unobserved clonotypes. Generation probabilities were computed with OLGA for all TCRbeta clonotypes obtained by the gDNA method from several donors. This immuneACCESS table, as held by TCRdb, lists in-frame sequences with V and J called but not all clones. Of the missing ones, under half trace to an unresolved V gene in checked studies; the others have no known cause. The V and J calls and the clone size are those of that table, but D and trimming were determined from the DNA. Here the sample has more than 500,000 clones; around 95% occur a single time. The top ten hold about 0.11% of the sample.

Looking up the germline V gene yields CDR1 MDHEN and CDR2 SYDVKM. Measured from the cysteine to the phenylalanine, the CDR3 is 15 residues long. The only DNA kept is the CDR3, 45 bases in frame from the first base. The junction carries 11 bases between V and J, which are trimmed by 3 bases and 0 bases respectively. Summary of the overall study and its limitations: Incomplete sequencing was indicated by rarefaction of sorted-subset datasets, despite the large sequencing depth. Naive subsets generally had larger estimated clonotype richness than memory subsets did. Sampling was restricted to blood, and TCR repertoires in tissues likely differ from the TCR repertoires found in blood. The genetic and exposure-history diversity represented was limited by the small number of donors. Higher generation probabilities were observed for clonotypes shared by all four sorted-subset donors than for non-shared clonotypes. Based on pairwise subsampling, the degree of clonotype sharing among donors was expected to be affected by sequencing depth. Across four donors, about 5% of naive CD4, approximately 3.6% of naive CD8, around 2.5% of memory CD4, and 0.4% of memory CD8 clonotypes were shared.

The origin of this receptor is a woman under 40 in good health. Recombination connected TRBV28 to TRBJ1-2; the D gene assignment is ambiguous. The sequenced sample consisted of naive CD8+ T cells sorted from blood. The sample's cell subset or site label, decoded: CD45RA+CCR7+. The bases read TGTGCCAGCAGTTTTGACGGTGGAGCTAACTATGGCTACACCTTC. This sequence encodes CASSFDGGANYGYTF.